Listed here are 19 T cell receptor beta chains from one sample, sequenced in a study of blood T cell repertoires in COVID-19. Generated by immunoSEQ multiplex PCR, the TCRdb table keeps only in-frame clones and is missing some. The profile covers more than 100,000 clones, with 70% to 85% appearing a single time and about 18% taken by the ten largest. The sequenced sample consisted of peripheral blood. The receptors shown here come from a woman at least 80 years old with acute or convalescent COVID-19.

There are a few counts of this clone. The chain links TRBV11-2 to TRBJ1-2; D perhaps matches TRBD1 (6 bases). This CDR3 has 13 amino acids. Trimming took 5 bases from V and 4 from J, leaving 11 bases between them. Germline lookup yields CDR1 SGHAT and CDR2 FQNNGV. The CDR3 reads CASSHDRIYGYTF. CDR3 bases: TGTGCCAGCAGCCACGACAGGATCTATGGCTACACCTTC. Looking up the rest from reference TRBV11-2 and TRBJ1-2 gives the full variable domain: EAGVAQSPRYKIIEKRQSVAFWCNPISGHATLYWYQQILGQGPKLLIQFQNNGVVDDSQLPKDRFSAERLKGVDSTLKIQPAKLEDSAVYLCASSHDRIYGYTFGSGTRLTVV.

The V gene is TRBV6-5, the J gene TRBJ1-2, with TRBD1 identical over 9 bases. The trim removed 6 bases at V and 6 bases at J, leaving 11 bases unmatched. The CDR3 contains 15 residues. CDR1 is MNHEY and CDR2 is SVGAGI in the germline V gene. Written as DNA, the CDR3 is TGTGCCAGCAGGGGGGACAGGGAATCCTTTGATGGCTACACCTTC. Translated: CASRGDRESFDGYTF.

The rearrangement joins TRBV27 to TRBJ2-1; 7 bases are a match to TRBD1. Germline-derived CDR1 and CDR2 are MNHEY and SMNVEV (reference sequence). This CDR3 contains 15 residues. The J segment lost 9 bases and the V segment lost 5 bases, leaving 13 bases of the junction unmatched. CDR3 loop: CASSPISTGKGEQFF. DNA of the CDR3: TGTGCCAGCAGTCCCATATCGACAGGGAAGGGTGAGCAGTTCTTC.

The sample holds a few counts of this clone. The chain employs TRBV3-1 (or the pseudogene TRBV3-2) and TRBJ2-1; 7 bases line up with TRBD2. The CDR3 consists of 14 residues. Germline values: CDR1 LGHDT, CDR2 YNNKEL (reference sequence). V was pared by 1 base and J by 5 bases, with 2 bases of the junction left unmatched. CDR3 nucleotide sequence: TGTGCCAGCAGCCAAGCGGGGGGTAACAATGAGCAGTTCTTC. It translates to CASSQAGGNNEQFF.

The CDR3 spells CASSSWTHLLQETQYF. For the CDR3, the DNA is TGTGCCAGCAGCTCATGGACTCACCTACTCCAAGAGACCCAGTACTTC. This chain links TRBV5-6 with TRBJ2-5, with D perhaps TRBD2 (5 bases). The V end lost 3 bases, the J end lost 1 base, and 16 bases lay between the germline ends. The CDR3 contains 16 residues. CDR1 SGHDT and CDR2 YYEEEE come from the germline V gene.

A remark on this clone: Other DNA sequences in this sample translate to the same CDR3. This chain links TRBV19 with TRBJ2-1, with 9 bases identical to TRBD2. The CDR3 runs 15 residues. Trimming cost V 2 bases and J 4 bases; bases outside gene matches: 3. The germline CDR1 and CDR2 sequences are LNHDA and SQIVND (reference sequence). The CDR3 region is CASSIPGLAYNEQFF. The CDR3 nucleotides are TGTGCCAGTAGTATACCGGGACTAGCTTACAATGAGCAGTTCTTC.

This rearrangement joins TRBV18 to TRBJ2-1, with 9 bases matching TRBD2. The CDR3 loop spans 15 amino acids. Germline V gene data show CDR1 as KGHSH and CDR2 as LQKENI. V gave up 3 bases and J gave up 6 bases; unmatched junction bases: 6. The DNA of the CDR3 is TGTGCCAGCTCACCCGGGACTAGCAACTTCAATGAGCAGTTCTTC. Amino acid sequence: CASSPGTSNFNEQFF.

The rearrangement links TRBV6-6 to TRBJ1-3; 8 nucleotides align to TRBD1. The CDR3 is made up of 14 amino acids. Germline trimming cut 4 bases from V and 3 bases from J; bases unmatched to any gene: 2. Looked up from germline, CDR1 is MNHNY and CDR2 is SVGAGI (reference sequence). The CDR3 region has the DNA TGTGCCAGCAGTTCGACAGGGGTTGGAAACACCATATATTTT. Translation: CASSSTGVGNTIYF.

Remarks on this clone: A read error may explain this, as a much larger clone is one base away. Other DNA sequences in the sample encode the same CDR3. This chain connects TRBV6-6 to TRBJ1-2, with a tentative D call TRBD1 (5 bases). The CDR3 extends over 14 amino acids. Deletions cut 5 bases from V and 8 bases from J, with 18 bases between. CDR1 MNHNY and CDR2 SVGAGI come from the germline V gene (reference sequence). This CDR3 is CASSPDTGVGGYTF. In DNA form, the CDR3 reads TGTGCCAGCAGTCCGGACACTGGGGTGGGGGGCTACACCTTC.

V gene TRBV27 combines with J gene TRBJ1-2; 9 bases fit TRBD1. The CDR3 totals 17 residues. The germline CDR1 and CDR2 sequences are MNHEY and SMNVEV (reference sequence). The trim removed 3 bases at V and 0 bases at J, leaving 8 bases unmatched. The DNA of the CDR3 is TGTGCCAGCAGTTTTTGGGACAGGGAAGGAGCTAACTATGGCTACACCTTC. Protein: CASSFWDREGANYGYTF.

The rearrangement links TRBV29-1 to TRBJ1-1; perhaps TRBD1 as D (5 bases). The CDR3 spans 14 residues. V lost 5 bases and J lost 1, with 14 bases in between. Per germline, CDR1 SQVTM and CDR2 ANQGSEA. In nucleotides, the CDR3 is TGCAGCGTTAACAGCGGAGGGGCGAACACTGAAGCTTTCTTT. It encodes CSVNSGGANTEAFF.

The V call is TRBV6-2 or TRBV6-3, the J call TRBJ2-7; the D is unclear. The CDR3 spans 13 residues. Germline values: CDR1 MNHEY, CDR2 SVGEGT. V shed 3 bases and J shed 2 bases, with 8 bases lying between them. The CDR3 here is CASSYTRAYEQYF. The CDR3 DNA is TGTGCCAGCAGTTATACTCGCGCCTACGAGCAGTACTTC.

This chain connects TRBV6-5 to TRBJ2-7; 8 positions match TRBD1. With 7 bases clipped from V and 2 bases from J, the junction kept 7 bases outside the gene matches. CDR1 is MNHEY, CDR2 SVGAGI, per germline. This CDR3 has 14 amino acids. CDR3: CASNPGQATYEQYF. The CDR3 DNA is TGTGCCAGCAATCCGGGACAGGCAACCTACGAGCAGTACTTC.

The rearrangement joins TRBV28 to TRBJ2-6; 10 nucleotides agree with TRBD1. V shed 1 base, J shed 0 bases, and the junction held 3 bases outside the gene matches. Germline V lookup: CDR1 MDHEN, CDR2 SYDVKM. CDR3 size: 18 residues. In DNA form, the CDR3 reads TGTGCCAGCAGTTTATCGACAGGGGGCGGCTCTGGGGCCAACGTCCTGACTTTC. Amino acids: CASSLSTGGGSGANVLTF.

The count of this clone is one. This chain joins TRBV4-3 and TRBJ1-1, with D possibly TRBD1 on 5 matching bases. V shed 4 bases and J shed 4 bases, with 10 bases lying between them. The CDR3 totals 13 residues. Germline CDR1 is LGHNA and CDR2 is YSLEER. CDR3 nucleotides: TGCGCCAGCAGCCTAAACACAGGCACTGAAGCTTTCTTT. Translation gives CASSLNTGTEAFF.

This rearrangement joins TRBV5-1 to TRBJ2-7; possible D gene TRBD1, 5 bases. Germline V lookup: CDR1 SGHRS, CDR2 YFSETQ. The CDR3 loop spans 16 amino acids. V was pared by 0 bases and J by 3 bases, with 16 bases between. The CDR3 sequence: CASSLAMSREGYEQYF. DNA of the CDR3: TGCGCCAGCAGCTTGGCTATGAGCAGGGAAGGCTACGAGCAGTACTTC.

The chain employs TRBV7-2 and TRBJ1-2; D may be TRBD1 (6 bases). Trimming shortened V by 5 bases and J by 8 bases, and 18 bases separated the two germline ends. The CDR3 is 14 amino acids. CDR1 is SGHTA and CDR2 is FQGNSA in the germline V gene. DNA for the CDR3: TGTGCCAGCAGCGGCGTTCAGGGGCAGGGAGGCTACACCTTC. It yields the protein CASSGVQGQGGYTF.

The V call is TRBV5-1, the J call TRBJ2-5; possible D gene TRBD2, 7 bases. The germline V gene has CDR1 SGHRS and CDR2 YFSETQ. The V end was cut by 1 base, the J end by 4 bases, with 17 bases between. The length of the CDR3 is 16 residues. The CDR3 DNA sequence: TGCGCCAGCAGCTTGCCTAGGGGGGAGGGCCGAGAGACCCAGTACTTC. Protein: CASSLPRGEGRETQYF.

V usage is TRBV19 and J usage is TRBJ2-3; D may be TRBD1 (7 bases). Trimming cost V 5 bases and J 2 bases, with 14 bases left between them. The CDR3 consists of 15 residues. In germline, CDR1 is LNHDA, CDR2 SQIVND (reference sequence). CDR3 nucleotide sequence: TGTGCCAGTAGTCCCCAGGGGGGATACACAGATACGCAGTATTTT. It yields the protein CASSPQGGYTDTQYF.